A single TCR beta chain is shown here with its context. As processed by the authors: Reference gene primers were amplified, and this amplification served to estimate nucleated cell counts. Here immunoSEQ multiplex PCR was the method, and the copy in TCRdb shows in-frame clones only, minus some. Clonal size and the V and J genes are those of that table, whereas D and trimming came from the DNA. The sample has some 40,000 clones; 90% to 95% are singletons. The CDR3 is made up of 8 amino acids. CDR1 SGHRS and CDR2 YFSETQ come from the germline V gene. This specimen comes from a study of blood T cell repertoires in COVID-19. On the study more broadly: The origin of the acute and convalescent COVID-19 samples was the United States, Italy and Spain. From T cells, B-cell-depleted T cells, or PBMCs came the material, which was cDNA or gDNA.

The Seattle patients, enrolled during active infection, were followed longitudinally. The V and J genes are TRBV5-1 and TRBJ2-7, with D unresolved. The sample consisted of peripheral blood. This clonotype was sampled from a middle-aged man with COVID-19, enrolled during active disease. DNA of the CDR3: TGCGCGACCTCAGGGCAGTACTTC. Its translation: CATSGQYF.